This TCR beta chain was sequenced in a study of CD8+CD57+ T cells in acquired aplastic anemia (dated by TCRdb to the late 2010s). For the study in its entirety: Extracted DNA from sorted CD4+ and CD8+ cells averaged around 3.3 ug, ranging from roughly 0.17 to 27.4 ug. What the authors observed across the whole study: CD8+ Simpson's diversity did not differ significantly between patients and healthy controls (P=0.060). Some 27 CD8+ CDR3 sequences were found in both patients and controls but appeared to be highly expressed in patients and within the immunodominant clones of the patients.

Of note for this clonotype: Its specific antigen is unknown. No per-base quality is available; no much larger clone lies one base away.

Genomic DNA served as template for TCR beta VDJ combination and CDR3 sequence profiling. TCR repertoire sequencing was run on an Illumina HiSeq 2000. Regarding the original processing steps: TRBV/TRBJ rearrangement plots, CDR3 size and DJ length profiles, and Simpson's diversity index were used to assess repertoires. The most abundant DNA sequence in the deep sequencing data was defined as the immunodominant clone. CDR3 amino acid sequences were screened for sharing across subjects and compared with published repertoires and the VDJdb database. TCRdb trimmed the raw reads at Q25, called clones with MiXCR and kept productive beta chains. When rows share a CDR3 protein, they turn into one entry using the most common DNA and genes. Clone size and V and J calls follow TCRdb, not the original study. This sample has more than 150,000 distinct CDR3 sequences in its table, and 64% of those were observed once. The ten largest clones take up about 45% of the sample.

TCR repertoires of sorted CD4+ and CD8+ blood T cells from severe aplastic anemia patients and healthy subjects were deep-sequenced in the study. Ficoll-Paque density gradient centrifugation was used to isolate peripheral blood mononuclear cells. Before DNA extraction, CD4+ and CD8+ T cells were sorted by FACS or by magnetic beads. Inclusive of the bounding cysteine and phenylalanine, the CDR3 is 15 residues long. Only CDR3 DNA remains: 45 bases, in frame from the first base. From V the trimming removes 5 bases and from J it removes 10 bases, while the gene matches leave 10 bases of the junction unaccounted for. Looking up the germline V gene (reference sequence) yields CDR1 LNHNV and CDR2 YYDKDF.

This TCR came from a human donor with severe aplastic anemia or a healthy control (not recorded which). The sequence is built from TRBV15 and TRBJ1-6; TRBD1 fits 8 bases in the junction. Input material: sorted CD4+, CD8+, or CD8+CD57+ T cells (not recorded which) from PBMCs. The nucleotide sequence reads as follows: TGTGCCACCAGCCAAAGGGACAGGAGGAGGTCACCCCTCCACTTT. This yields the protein CATSQRDRRRSPLHF.